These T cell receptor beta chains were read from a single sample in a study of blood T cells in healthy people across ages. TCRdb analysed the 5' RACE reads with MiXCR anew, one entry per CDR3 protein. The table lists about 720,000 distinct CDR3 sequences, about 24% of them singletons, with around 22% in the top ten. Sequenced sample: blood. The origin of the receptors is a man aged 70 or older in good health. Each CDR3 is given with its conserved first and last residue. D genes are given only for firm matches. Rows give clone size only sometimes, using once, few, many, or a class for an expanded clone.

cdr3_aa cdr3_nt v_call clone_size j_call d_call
CSAMDPGRTQETQYF TGCAGTGCTATGGACCCGGGACGAACCCAAGAGACCCAGTACTTC TRBV20-1 . TRBJ2-5 .
CATRGLAFNEQFF TGTGCCACCAGAGGACTAGCTTTTAATGAGCAGTTCTTC TRBV24-1 few TRBJ2-1 TRBD2
CASSPTGHGYTF TGTGCCAGCAGTCCTACAGGGCATGGCTACACCTTC TRBV28 few TRBJ1-2 .
CASSPQIGADNEQFF TGTGCCAGCTCACCACAAATAGGGGCAGACAATGAGCAGTTCTTC TRBV18 . TRBJ2-1 .
CASSLKGANQPQHF TGTGCCAGCAGCTTAAAGGGGGCCAATCAGCCCCAGCATTTT TRBV7-2 . TRBJ1-5 TRBD1
CASSFEGALNTEAFF TGTGCCAGCAGTTTTGAGGGGGCACTGAACACTGAAGCTTTCTTT TRBV27 . TRBJ1-1 TRBD1
CAGSLAQGGSTGELFF TGCGCCGGCAGCTTGGCCCAAGGGGGAAGCACCGGGGAGCTGTTTTTT TRBV5-1 . TRBJ2-2 .
CASSSAGTGAKAQYF TGTGCCAGCAGTTCCGCCGGGACAGGGGCAAAGGCCCAGTACTTC TRBV28 few TRBJ2-5 TRBD1
CAISVQGFRDTQYF TGTGCCATCAGTGTACAGGGTTTTCGCGATACGCAGTATTTT TRBV10-3 many TRBJ2-3 .
CSAPMDLETQYF TGCAGTGCGCCCATGGATTTGGAGACCCAGTACTTC TRBV20-1 few TRBJ2-5 .
CASSLERTAYEQYF TGTGCCAGCAGTTTGGAGAGGACTGCTTACGAGCAGTACTTC TRBV28 few TRBJ2-7 .
CASSRTTAGNEQFF TGTGCCAGCAGTCGAACCACAGCGGGGAATGAGCAGTTCTTC TRBV6-6 . TRBJ2-1 TRBD2
CAIPRNNEQFF TGTGCCATCCCGCGGAACAATGAGCAGTTCTTC TRBV2 few TRBJ2-1 .
CSAGQGGIEKLLF TGCAGTGCAGGACAGGGAGGAATTGAAAAACTGCTTTTT TRBV20-1 few TRBJ1-4 TRBD1
CSAGVYPMNTGELFF TGCAGTGCTGGGGTCTATCCAATGAACACCGGGGAGCTGTTTTTT TRBV20-1 . TRBJ2-2 .
CSATTSGGEGQYF TGCAGTGCCACGACTAGCGGGGGGGAGGGCCAGTACTTC TRBV20-1 . TRBJ2-5 TRBD2
CASSYSNQGNSPLHF TGTGCCAGCAGTTACAGTAACCAAGGGAATTCACCCCTCCACTTT TRBV6-5 many TRBJ1-6 .
CASSLIGREDTQYF TGCGCCAGCAGCTTGATCGGGAGGGAAGATACGCAGTATTTT TRBV5-1 few TRBJ2-3 TRBD2
CSARDHWDSSLGNQPQHF TGCAGTGCTAGAGATCACTGGGACAGTTCGTTGGGCAATCAGCCCCAGCATTTT TRBV20-1 few TRBJ1-5 TRBD1
CASSRQKTEAFF TGTGCCAGCAGCCGACAGAAGACTGAAGCTTTCTTT TRBV3-1 many TRBJ1-1 .
CASSLVGYGYTF TGCGCCAGCAGCTTGGTCGGGTATGGCTACACCTTC TRBV12-3/TRBV12-4 many TRBJ1-2 .
CASSVPISGSTIYF TGTGCCAGCAGTGTCCCCATCTCTGGAAGCACCATATATTTT TRBV6-1 few TRBJ1-3 .
CASSPPSGRVQETQYF TGTGCCAGCTCACCACCTAGCGGGAGAGTCCAAGAGACCCAGTACTTC TRBV18 . TRBJ2-5 TRBD2
CASSLMGQGAEEQYF TGTGCCAGCTCGCTGATGGGACAGGGGGCTGAAGAGCAGTACTTC TRBV18 few TRBJ2-7 TRBD1
CASSDTEAGNTIYF TGTGCCAGCAGTGACACAGAAGCTGGAAACACCATATATTTT TRBV27 . TRBJ1-3 .
CASSNHRLGGYTF TGTGCCAGCAGCAACCATCGTCTTGGAGGCTACACCTTC TRBV7-2 . TRBJ1-2 .
CASSLLVLTEAFF TGTGCCAGCAGCTTACTGGTCCTTACTGAAGCTTTCTTT TRBV7-9 once TRBJ1-1 .
CASSTRDSRQETQYF TGTGCCAGCAGCACGAGGGACAGTCGCCAAGAGACCCAGTACTTC TRBV7-9 few TRBJ2-5 TRBD1
CASSHSGRASTDTQYF TGTGCCAGCAGTCATTCGGGCAGGGCTAGCACAGATACGCAGTATTTT TRBV6-5 . TRBJ2-3 .
CSVDRWETQYF TGCAGCGTAGACAGGTGGGAGACCCAGTACTTC TRBV29-1 . TRBJ2-5 .
CSVESSGGANVLTF TGCAGCGTTGAAAGTTCGGGCGGGGCCAACGTCCTGACTTTC TRBV29-1 . TRBJ2-6 .
CSVVRIETQYF TGCAGCGTTGTCAGGATAGAGACCCAGTACTTC TRBV29-1 . TRBJ2-5 .
CARSPGLAHCTGELFF TGTGCCAGGTCGCCGGGACTAGCGCATTGCACCGGGGAGCTGTTTTTT TRBV5-5 few TRBJ2-2 TRBD2
CASSHGQTLQGEKLFF TGTGCCAGCAGCCACGGACAGACCCTTCAGGGCGAAAAACTGTTTTTT TRBV14 . TRBJ1-4 .
CASSAGPWNTEAFF TGTGCCAGCAGCGCGGGTCCATGGAACACTGAAGCTTTCTTT TRBV7-9 few TRBJ1-1 .
CASSPPFSDEQFF TGTGCCAGCAGCCCCCCTTTTAGCGATGAGCAGTTCTTC TRBV12-3/TRBV12-4 few TRBJ2-1 .
CASGDLANNEQFF TGTGCCAGCGGGGACCTAGCGAACAATGAGCAGTTCTTC TRBV28 . TRBJ2-1 .
CASSRRFGENAGELFF TGTGCCAGCTCACGCCGCTTTGGGGAGAACGCCGGGGAGCTGTTTTTT TRBV18 few TRBJ2-2 .
CASNSRQGTTNEKLFF TGTGCCAGCAATTCCCGCCAGGGGACAACTAATGAAAAACTGTTTTTT TRBV6-2/TRBV6-3 few TRBJ1-4 .
CSVQWTSGKKFF TGCAGCGTTCAATGGACTAGCGGGAAGAAGTTCTTC TRBV29-1 . TRBJ2-5 TRBD2
CAISLAKNIQYF TGTGCCATTAGCTTAGCCAAAAACATTCAGTACTTC TRBV28 . TRBJ2-4 .
CASSLAQGGSTGNTIYF TGTGCCAGCAGCTTAGCCCAGGGCGGCAGTACTGGAAACACCATATATTTT TRBV7-6 . TRBJ1-3 .
CASSSGPRVGYAF TGTGCCAGCAGCTCGGGTCCCAGGGTTGGCTACGCCTTC TRBV12-3/TRBV12-4 few TRBJ1-2 .
CASRTSGYTDTQYF TGTGCCAGCAGGACTAGCGGATACACAGATACGCAGTATTTT TRBV12-3/TRBV12-4 . TRBJ2-3 TRBD2
CASGLPFLAGSYNEQFF TGTGCTAGTGGTCTCCCGTTTCTAGCGGGTTCCTACAATGAGCAGTTCTTC TRBV12-5 few TRBJ2-1 TRBD2
CASCDTPGRIKAFF TGTGCCAGCTGCGATACTCCGGGACGGATCAAAGCTTTCTTT TRBV12-3/TRBV12-4 few TRBJ1-1 .
CSVLGTGGTGELFF TGCAGCGTCCTTGGGACAGGGGGAACCGGGGAGCTGTTTTTT TRBV29-1 few TRBJ2-2 TRBD1
CASSLRLAEAYNEQFF TGTGCCAGCAGTTTACGACTAGCCGAAGCTTACAATGAGCAGTTCTTC TRBV12-3/TRBV12-4 . TRBJ2-1 TRBD2
CASSFTGGLAFF TGTGCCAGCAGCTTCACGGGGGGTTTGGCTTTCTTT TRBV5-5 . TRBJ1-1 .
CASSNGLAGNAPSTDTQYF TGTGCCAGCAGTAACGGACTAGCGGGGAACGCCCCTAGCACAGATACGCAGTATTTT TRBV27 . TRBJ2-3 TRBD2
CASSYSGLGPYEQYF TGTGCCAGCAGTTATAGCGGACTAGGACCCTACGAGCAGTACTTC TRBV6-5 . TRBJ2-7 TRBD2
CASSPAGPPNTQYF TGTGCCAGCAGTCCGGCGGGGCCCCCAAATACGCAGTATTTT TRBV6-5 . TRBJ2-3 .
CASSLGAAGGSDVYEQYF TGCGCCAGCAGCTTGGGGGCAGCGGGGGGATCTGATGTTTACGAGCAGTACTTC TRBV5-1 . TRBJ2-7 TRBD2
CASSYATGTANSPLHF TGTGCCAGCAGTTACGCTACCGGGACAGCAAATTCACCCCTCCACTTT TRBV6-5 few TRBJ1-6 TRBD1
CASWGVPTEAFF TGTGCCAGCTGGGGGGTTCCCACTGAAGCTTTCTTT TRBV27 many TRBJ1-1 .
CASSPVGEQYF TGTGCCAGCAGCCCAGTCGGGGAGCAGTACTTC TRBV7-9 . TRBJ2-7 .
CAISARTGGKTEAFF TGTGCCATCAGTGCCAGGACAGGGGGCAAGACTGAAGCTTTCTTT TRBV10-3 few TRBJ1-1 TRBD1